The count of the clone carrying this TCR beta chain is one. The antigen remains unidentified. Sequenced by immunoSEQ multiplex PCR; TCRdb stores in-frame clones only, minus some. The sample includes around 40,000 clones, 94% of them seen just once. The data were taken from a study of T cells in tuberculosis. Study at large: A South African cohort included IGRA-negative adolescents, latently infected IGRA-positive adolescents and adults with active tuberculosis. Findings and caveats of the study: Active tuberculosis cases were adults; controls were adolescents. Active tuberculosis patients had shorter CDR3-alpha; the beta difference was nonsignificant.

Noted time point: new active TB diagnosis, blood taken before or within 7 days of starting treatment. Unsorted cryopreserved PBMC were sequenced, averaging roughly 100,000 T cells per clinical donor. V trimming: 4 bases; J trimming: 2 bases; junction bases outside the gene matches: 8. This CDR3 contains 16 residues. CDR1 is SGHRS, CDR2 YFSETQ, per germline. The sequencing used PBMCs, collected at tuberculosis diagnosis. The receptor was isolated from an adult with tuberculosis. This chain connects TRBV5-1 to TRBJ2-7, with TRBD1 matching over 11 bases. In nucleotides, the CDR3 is TGCGCCAGCAGCGCAACCGGGACAGGGGGGCCCTACGAGCAGTACTTC. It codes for CASSATGTGGPYEQYF.